This T cell receptor (beta chain) was documented in a study of PD-1 blockade in mismatch repair-deficient tumors (dated by TCRdb to about 2017). As for the study more broadly: Between September 2013 and 2016, the trial enrolled some 86 consecutive patients with roughly 13 mismatch repair-deficient cancer types, every one of whom had been previously treated and was progressing. Tumor-associated T cell clones were tracked in the peripheral blood of patients responding to PD-1 blockade by deep sequencing of TCR CDR3 regions.

Study-level results and caveats: After pembrolizumab, tumor-resident clones, which were often undetectable in blood before treatment, expanded rapidly and then contracted, generally ahead of radiologic responses.

This clone was counted only a few times. The antigen it recognizes is unknown. No base qualities exist here, and no much larger clone lies one base off it. Receptor libraries were prepared by the immunoSEQ multiplex PCR assay. TCRdb's version of the immuneACCESS table is confined to in-frame rearrangements and falls short of the full clone set. An unresolved V gene accounts for under half of the shortfall where checked; the remainder is of unknown origin. Counted in this sample were 15,000 or so clones; approximately 81% of them appeared once. Over 15% of the sample belongs to the ten largest clones. The sample's time point, from its label and the paper: peripheral blood before pembrolizumab. For each enrolled patient, mismatch repair deficiency was established using either polymerase chain reaction or immunohistochemistry. TCR sequencing was carried out for three patients who responded to pembrolizumab therapy. The phase II trial prospectively tested pembrolizumab PD-1 blockade in advanced mismatch repair-deficient cancers regardless of tissue of origin. Peripheral blood T cell samples were gathered serially, both before PD-1 blockade started and at multiple time points afterward. The timing of each blood sample was reported as weeks after the first dose of pembrolizumab.

This TCR was sampled from an adult with mismatch repair-deficient cancer. This material consisted of PBMCs, taken before pembrolizumab treatment.

The nucleotide sequence reads as follows: TGCGCCAGCAGCTTGGCAGGGATCACTGAAGCTTTCTTT. Its coded protein is CASSLAGITEAFF. The V and J segments used are TRBV5-1 and TRBJ1-1, with TRBD1 tentatively as D gene (5 bases match). The germline V gene provides CDR1 SGHRS and CDR2 YFSETQ. V is shortened by 0 bases, J by 4 bases, and the region joining them spans 7 bases. Reading from cysteine to phenylalanine, the CDR3 counts 13 amino acids. The kept DNA is CDR3 alone, 39 bases in frame from the first base.